The 19 T cell receptor beta chains presented below share a single source sample, sequenced in a study of blood T cell repertoires in COVID-19. Profiling relied on immunoSEQ multiplex PCR, and the TCRdb table lists in-frame clones only, not all of them. Here the sample spans more than 250,000 clones, 88% being singletons. Sequenced material: peripheral blood. The receptors come from a human donor in a cohort sampled during active COVID-19.

The rearrangement joins TRBV10-3 to TRBJ2-7; a possible D gene is TRBD2 (5 bases). In germline, CDR1 is ENHRY, CDR2 SYGVKD. The CDR3 has 14 amino acids. Between the trimmed V and J ends, which lost 7 bases and 3 bases, there was a span of 16 bases. CDR3 sequence: CAIKSTDGNYEQYF. As DNA, the CDR3 is TGTGCCATCAAGTCGACCGACGGGAACTACGAGCAGTACTTC.

This sequence joins TRBV28 and TRBJ1-5, with unresolved D. This CDR3 region has 13 residues. Trimming removed 4 bases from V and 0 bases from J, with 4 bases in between. Germline assignment: CDR1 MDHEN and CDR2 SYDVKM. CDR3 nucleotide sequence: TGTGCCAGCAGTTCTCCTAGCAATCAGCCCCAGCATTTT. Its protein is CASSSPSNQPQHF.

The genes are TRBV4-2 and TRBJ1-2, with D uncertain. The ends were cut back, 1 base at V and 0 bases at J, with 9 bases in the middle. The CDR3 contains 15 residues. From germline, CDR1 is LGHNA and CDR2 YNFKEQ. The CDR3 here is CASSQGVDSNYGYTF. As DNA, the CDR3 is TGTGCCAGCAGCCAAGGAGTTGATTCTAACTATGGCTACACCTTC.

The chain links TRBV13 to TRBJ2-6; 9 bases align to TRBD1. Germline V gene sequence: CDR1 PRHDT, CDR2 FYEKMQ (reference sequence). After removal of 4 bases from V and 2 bases from J, the junction contained 12 bases not matched to a gene. This CDR3 has 19 amino acids. This CDR3 is CASSSTGTGLPPGANVLTF. The CDR3 DNA reads TGTGCCAGCAGCTCAACCGGGACAGGGCTTCCCCCTGGGGCCAACGTCCTGACTTTC. The complete variable domain, with remaining parts taken from reference TRBV13 and TRBJ2-6, reads AAGVIQSPRHLIKEKRETATLKCYPIPRHDTVYWYQQGPGQDPQFLISFYEKMQSDKGSIPDRFSAQQFSDYHSELNMSSLELGDSALYFCASSSTGTGLPPGANVLTFGAGSRLTVL.

The V gene is TRBV24-1, the J gene TRBJ2-7; 9 bases line up with TRBD1. Germline V CDR1 and CDR2: KGHDR, SFDVKD. This CDR3 comprises 16 residues. V gave up 3 bases and J gave up 3 bases; unmatched junction bases: 8. The DNA for the CDR3 is TGTGCCACCAGTGATAATCCGGGACAGGGATACTACGAGCAGTACTTC. Encoded protein: CATSDNPGQGYYEQYF.

This clone was recorded only once. This chain links TRBV9 with TRBJ1-1; D not certain. V was clipped by 3 bases and J by 4 bases, with 16 bases between them. Per the germline V gene, CDR1 is SGDLS and CDR2 is YYNGEE. The CDR3 extends over 15 amino acids. CDR3: CASSEPGGEVTEAFF. In nucleotides, the CDR3 is TGTGCCAGCAGCGAGCCCGGCGGAGAAGTCACTGAAGCTTTCTTT.

V is TRBV30 and J is TRBJ1-5, with D perhaps matching TRBD1 (5 bases). The CDR3 sequence is 14 residues long. Germline values: CDR1 GTSNPN, CDR2 SVGIG (reference sequence). V was trimmed by 2 bases and J by 1 base, leaving 9 bases between them. This CDR3 is CAWSSDSSNQPQHF. The CDR3, as DNA: TGTGCCTGGAGTTCCGACAGCAGCAATCAGCCCCAGCATTTT.

This clone has a handful of counts. J is TRBJ2-1 and V is TRBV2, with TRBD1 matching 8 bases. V shed 6 bases, J shed 3 bases, and the junction held 7 bases outside the gene matches. Germline V gene data show CDR1 as SNHLY and CDR2 as FYNNEI. The CDR3 sequence is 15 residues long. This CDR3 is CASREDRAGYNEQFF. The CDR3 DNA reads as TGTGCCAGCAGGGAGGACAGGGCAGGCTACAATGAGCAGTTCTTC.

The chain couples TRBV15 to TRBJ1-1; maybe TRBD1 (5 bases). The CDR3 runs to 17 residues. Trimming took 0 bases from V and 0 from J, leaving 14 bases between them. The germline CDR1 and CDR2 sequences are LNHNV and YYDKDF (reference sequence). CDR3: CATSRDSSRGMNTEAFF. DNA for the CDR3: TGTGCCACCAGCAGAGATAGCAGCCGGGGGATGAACACTGAAGCTTTCTTT.

The V call is TRBV6-5, the J call TRBJ1-2; no definite D call. The V end was cut by 0 bases, the J end by 4 bases, with 6 bases between. The CDR3 length is 13 residues. Germline V CDR1 and CDR2: MNHEY, SVGAGI. CDR3 sequence: CASSYSPIYGYTF. The DNA for the CDR3 is TGTGCCAGCAGTTACTCTCCTATCTATGGCTACACCTTC.

The chain couples TRBV29-1 to TRBJ1-4; no definite D call. Germline-derived CDR1 and CDR2 are SQVTM and ANQGSEA. V lost 5 bases and J lost 0, with 7 bases in between. The CDR3 loop spans 13 amino acids. The CDR3 sequence: CSVFQSTNEKLFF. The CDR3 region has the DNA TGCAGCGTTTTTCAGTCAACTAATGAAAAACTGTTTTTT.

V is TRBV4-2 and J is TRBJ2-7, with D maybe TRBD1 (6 bases). V was pared by 4 bases and J by 2 bases, with 12 bases between. Germline V gene sequence: CDR1 LGHNA, CDR2 YNFKEQ. The CDR3 covers 14 residues. CDR3 protein: CASSRGQRTYEQYF. The DNA of the CDR3 is TGTGCCAGCAGCCGAGGACAGAGAACCTACGAGCAGTACTTC.

The rearrangement joins TRBV21-1 to TRBJ1-1; TRBD1 is taken as the D call from the table, unchecked against the DNA. TRBV21-1 corresponds to a pseudogene. The CDR3 totals 16 residues. The CDR3 DNA follows: TGTGCCAGCAGCTACGCGCAGGGGGCGATGAACACTGAAGCTTTCTTT. Translating it yields CASSYAQGAMNTEAFF.

The chain combines TRBV6-2 or TRBV6-3 with TRBJ2-7; D is perhaps TRBD1 (6 bases). V lost 5 bases and J lost 0, with 14 bases in between. Germline CDR1 and CDR2: MNHEY and SVGEGT. This CDR3 comprises 15 residues. The CDR3 is CASSQYWGPSYEQYF. DNA for the CDR3: TGTGCCAGCAGTCAATACTGGGGGCCCTCCTACGAGCAGTACTTC.

This sequence joins TRBV4-3 and TRBJ2-5; D perhaps matches TRBD2 (6 bases). The CDR3 has 14 residues. The V end lost 1 base, the J end lost 4 bases, and 10 bases lay between the germline ends. Per the germline V gene, CDR1 is LGHNA and CDR2 is YSLEER. The CDR3 DNA sequence: TGCGCCAGCAGCCAAGGGGGGGAGAGAGAGACCCAGTACTTC. This gives the protein CASSQGGERETQYF.

The J gene is TRBJ1-5, the V gene TRBV27; 7 bases align to TRBD1. Germline CDR1 and CDR2: MNHEY and SMNVEV (reference sequence). This CDR3 is 15 amino acids long. V was pared by 6 bases and J by 2 bases, with 7 bases of the junction left unmatched. CDR3 loop: CASSRQGMGNQPQHF. The CDR3 DNA reads TGTGCCAGCAGCCGACAGGGAATGGGCAATCAGCCCCAGCATTTT.

The count of this clone is one. V is TRBV24-1 and J is TRBJ2-7, with D possibly matching TRBD2 (5 bases). The V gene's germline CDR1 is KGHDR and CDR2 SFDVKD. The CDR3 covers 14 residues. V gave up 1 base and J gave up 3 bases, with 9 bases separating them. The CDR3 sequence: CATSDFTSGYEQYF. The CDR3 DNA reads as TGTGCCACCAGTGATTTTACGAGCGGCTACGAGCAGTACTTC.

The chain recombines TRBV6-5 with TRBJ2-1; D gene uncertain. V was shortened by 7 bases and J by 8 bases, with 12 bases between the two germline ends. This CDR3 is built from 12 residues. Per germline, CDR1 MNHEY and CDR2 SVGAGI. The DNA for the CDR3 is TGTGCCAGCACCAAAACGAGTTATGAGCAGTTCTTC. Translating gives CASTKTSYEQFF.

The chain recombines TRBV9 with TRBJ2-6; D call uncertain. Germline CDR1 and CDR2: SGDLS and YYNGEE. The CDR3 is made up of 13 amino acids. Trimming removed 2 bases from V and 5 bases from J, with 5 bases in between. CDR3 in amino acids: CASSVDRANVLTF. The CDR3 DNA reads as TGTGCCAGCAGCGTCGACAGGGCCAACGTCCTGACTTTC.